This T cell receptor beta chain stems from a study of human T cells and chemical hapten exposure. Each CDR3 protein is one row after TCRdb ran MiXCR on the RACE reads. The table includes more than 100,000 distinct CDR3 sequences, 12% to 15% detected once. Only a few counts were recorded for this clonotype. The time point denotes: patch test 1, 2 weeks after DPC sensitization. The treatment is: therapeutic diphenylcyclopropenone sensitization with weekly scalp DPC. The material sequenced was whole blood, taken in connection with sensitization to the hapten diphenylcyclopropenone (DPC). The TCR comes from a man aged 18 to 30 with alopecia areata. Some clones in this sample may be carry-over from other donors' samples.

Written as DNA, the CDR3 is TGTGCCAGCAGTTTATGGTCGGGACAGATTTACGAGCAGTACTTC. Translation gives CASSLWSGQIYEQYF. The chain joins TRBV28 to TRBJ2-7; 7 bases agree with TRBD1. The CDR3 is made up of 15 amino acids. J was trimmed by 4 bases and V by 0 bases; bases with no gene match: 6. From germline, CDR1 is MDHEN and CDR2 SYDVKM.